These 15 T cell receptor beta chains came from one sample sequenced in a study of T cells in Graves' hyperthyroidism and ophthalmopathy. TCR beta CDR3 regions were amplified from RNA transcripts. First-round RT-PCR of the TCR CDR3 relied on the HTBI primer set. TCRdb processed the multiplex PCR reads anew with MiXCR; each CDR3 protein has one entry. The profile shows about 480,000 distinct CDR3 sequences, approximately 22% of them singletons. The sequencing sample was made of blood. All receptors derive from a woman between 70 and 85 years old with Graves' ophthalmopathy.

The CDR3: CASSHRRLTSGANVLTF. The CDR3 nucleotides read TGTGCCAGCAGCCACAGGCGGCTGACCTCTGGGGCCAACGTCCTGACTTTC. The chain has TRBV14 and TRBJ2-6, with D unclear. The CDR3 is made up of 17 amino acids. Trimming removed 3 bases at V and 0 bases at J, with 12 bases between. CDR1 SGHDN and CDR2 FVKESK come from the germline V gene.

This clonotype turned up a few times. CDR3 DNA: TGTGCCAGCAGTCCAGGAGGAGGGATCGGGAATCAGCCCCAGCATTTT. Protein product: CASSPGGGIGNQPQHF. The chain uses TRBV25-1 and TRBJ1-5; D is ambiguous. Germline V gene lookup returns CDR1 MGHDK and CDR2 SYGVNS. CDR3 length: 16 residues. V gave up 5 bases and J gave up 4 bases, with 18 bases separating them.

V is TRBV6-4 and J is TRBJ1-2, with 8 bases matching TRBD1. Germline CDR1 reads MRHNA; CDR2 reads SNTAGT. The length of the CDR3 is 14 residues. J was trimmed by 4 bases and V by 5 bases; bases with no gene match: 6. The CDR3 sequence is CASSPSTGAYGYTF. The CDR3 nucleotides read TGTGCCAGCAGTCCTTCGACAGGGGCCTATGGCTACACCTTC.

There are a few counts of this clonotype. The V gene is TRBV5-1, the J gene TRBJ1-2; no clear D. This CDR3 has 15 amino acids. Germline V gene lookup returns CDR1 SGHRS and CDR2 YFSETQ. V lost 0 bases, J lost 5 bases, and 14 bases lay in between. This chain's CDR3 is CASSLGGIAAYGYTF. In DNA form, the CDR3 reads TGCGCCAGCAGCTTGGGCGGGATCGCGGCGTATGGCTACACCTTC. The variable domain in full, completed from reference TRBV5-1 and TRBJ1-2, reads KAGVTQTPRYLIKTRGQQVTLSCSPISGHRSVSWYQQTPGQGLQFLFEYFSETQRNKGNFPGRFSGRQFSNSRSEMNVSTLELGDSALYLCASSLGGIAAYGYTFGSGTRLTVV.

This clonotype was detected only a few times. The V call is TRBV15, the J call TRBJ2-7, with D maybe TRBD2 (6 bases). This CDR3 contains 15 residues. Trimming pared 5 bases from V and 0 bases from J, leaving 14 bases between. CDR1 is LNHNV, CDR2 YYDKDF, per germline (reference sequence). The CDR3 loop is CATSSGLGISYEQYF. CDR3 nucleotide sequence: TGTGCCACCAGCTCGGGACTCGGGATCTCCTACGAGCAGTACTTC.

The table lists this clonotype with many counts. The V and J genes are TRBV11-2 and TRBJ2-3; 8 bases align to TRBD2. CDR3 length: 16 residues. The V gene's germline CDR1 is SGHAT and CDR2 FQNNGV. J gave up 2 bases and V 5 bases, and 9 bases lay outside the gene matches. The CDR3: CASSPRTSWATDTQYF. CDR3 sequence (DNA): TGTGCCAGCAGCCCAAGGACTAGCTGGGCCACAGATACGCAGTATTTT.

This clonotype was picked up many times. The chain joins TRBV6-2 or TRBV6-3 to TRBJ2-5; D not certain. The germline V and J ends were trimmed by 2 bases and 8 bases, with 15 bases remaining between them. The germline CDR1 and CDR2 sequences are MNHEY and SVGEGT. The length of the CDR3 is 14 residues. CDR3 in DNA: TGTGCCAGCAGTTACAACGGTGGAGTGTTCACCCAGTACTTC. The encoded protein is CASSYNGGVFTQYF.

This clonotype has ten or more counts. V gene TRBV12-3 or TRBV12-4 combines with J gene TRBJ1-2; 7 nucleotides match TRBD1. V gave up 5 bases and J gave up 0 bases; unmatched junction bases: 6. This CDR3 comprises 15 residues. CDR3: CASSALTGSNYGYTF. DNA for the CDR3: TGTGCCAGCAGTGCCCTGACAGGGTCTAACTATGGCTACACCTTC.

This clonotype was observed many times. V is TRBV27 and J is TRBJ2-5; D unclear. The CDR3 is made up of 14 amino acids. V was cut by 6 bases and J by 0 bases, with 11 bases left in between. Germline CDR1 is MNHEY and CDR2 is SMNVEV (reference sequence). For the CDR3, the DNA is TGTGCCAGCAGACGGAGACGGTACCAAGAGACCCAGTACTTC. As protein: CASRRRRYQETQYF.

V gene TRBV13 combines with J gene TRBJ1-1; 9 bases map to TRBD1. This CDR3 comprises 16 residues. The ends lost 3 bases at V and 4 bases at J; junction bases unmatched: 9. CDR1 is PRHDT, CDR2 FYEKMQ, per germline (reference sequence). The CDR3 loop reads CASSFGGRQGVTEAFF. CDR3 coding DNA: TGTGCCAGCAGCTTCGGGGGGAGACAGGGGGTCACTGAAGCTTTCTTT.

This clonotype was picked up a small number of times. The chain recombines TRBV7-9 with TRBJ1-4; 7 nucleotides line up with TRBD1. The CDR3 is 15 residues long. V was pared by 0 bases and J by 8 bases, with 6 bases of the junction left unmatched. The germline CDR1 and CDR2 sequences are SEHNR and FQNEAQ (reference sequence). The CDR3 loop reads CASSLAATGNEKLFF. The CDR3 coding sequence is TGTGCCAGCAGCTTAGCCGCGACAGGGAACGAAAAACTGTTTTTT. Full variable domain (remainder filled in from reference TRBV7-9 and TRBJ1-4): DTGVSQNPRHKITKRGQNVTFRCDPISEHNRLYWYRQTLGQGPEFLTYFQNEAQLEKSRLLSDRFSAERPKGSFSTLEIQRTEQGDSAMYLCASSLAATGNEKLFFGSGTQLSVL.

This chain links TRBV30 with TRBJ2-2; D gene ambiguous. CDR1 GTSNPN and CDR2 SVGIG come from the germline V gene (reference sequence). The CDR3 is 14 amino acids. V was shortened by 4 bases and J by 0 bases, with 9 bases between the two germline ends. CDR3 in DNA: TGTGCCTGGATGGCTCAGGCGAACACCGGGGAGCTGTTTTTT. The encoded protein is CAWMAQANTGELFF.

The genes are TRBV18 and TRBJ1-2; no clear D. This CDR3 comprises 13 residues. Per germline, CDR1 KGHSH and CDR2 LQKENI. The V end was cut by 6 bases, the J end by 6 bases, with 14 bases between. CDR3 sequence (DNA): TGTGCCAGCTCGCGGACCGCTGTAGATGGCTACACCTTC. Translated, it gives CASSRTAVDGYTF.

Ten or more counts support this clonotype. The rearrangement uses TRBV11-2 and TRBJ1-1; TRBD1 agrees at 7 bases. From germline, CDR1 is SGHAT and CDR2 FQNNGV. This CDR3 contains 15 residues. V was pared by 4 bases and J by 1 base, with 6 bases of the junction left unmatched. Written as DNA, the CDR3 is TGTGCCAGCAGCTCGACAGGGTTTGCGAACACTGAAGCTTTCTTT. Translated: CASSSTGFANTEAFF.

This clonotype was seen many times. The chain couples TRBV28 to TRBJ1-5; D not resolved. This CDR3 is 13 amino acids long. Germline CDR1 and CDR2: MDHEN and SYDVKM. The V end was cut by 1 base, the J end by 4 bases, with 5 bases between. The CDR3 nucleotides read TGTGCCAGCAGTTTATATGGAAATCAGCCCCAGCATTTT. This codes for CASSLYGNQPQHF.